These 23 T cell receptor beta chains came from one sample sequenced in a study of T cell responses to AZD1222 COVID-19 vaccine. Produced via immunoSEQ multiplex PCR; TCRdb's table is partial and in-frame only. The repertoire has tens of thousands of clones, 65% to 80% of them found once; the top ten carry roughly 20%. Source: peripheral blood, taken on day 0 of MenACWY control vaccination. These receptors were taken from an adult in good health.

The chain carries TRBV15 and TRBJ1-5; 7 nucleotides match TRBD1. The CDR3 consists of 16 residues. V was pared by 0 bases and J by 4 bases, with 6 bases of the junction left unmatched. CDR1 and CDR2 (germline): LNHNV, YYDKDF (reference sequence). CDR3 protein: CATSRDREGANQPQHF. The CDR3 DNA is TGTGCCACCAGCAGAGATAGGGAGGGGGCGAATCAGCCCCAGCATTTT.

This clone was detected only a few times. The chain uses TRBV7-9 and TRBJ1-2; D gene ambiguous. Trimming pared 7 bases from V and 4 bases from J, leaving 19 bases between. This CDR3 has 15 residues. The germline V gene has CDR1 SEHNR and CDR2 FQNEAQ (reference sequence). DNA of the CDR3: TGTGCCAGCACCGATAACCCCAGGACTCCCTATGGCTACACCTTC. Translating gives CASTDNPRTPYGYTF. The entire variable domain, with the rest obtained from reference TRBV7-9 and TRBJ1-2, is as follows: DTGVSQNPRHKITKRGQNVTFRCDPISEHNRLYWYRQTLGQGPEFLTYFQNEAQLEKSRLLSDRFSAERPKGSFSTLEIQRTEQGDSAMYLCASTDNPRTPYGYTFGSGTRLTVV.

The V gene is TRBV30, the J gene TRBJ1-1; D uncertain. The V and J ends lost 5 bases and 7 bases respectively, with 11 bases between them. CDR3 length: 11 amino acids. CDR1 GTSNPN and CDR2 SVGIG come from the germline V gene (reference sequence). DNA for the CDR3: TGTGCCTGGTCTCGGGCCCATGAAGCTTTCTTT. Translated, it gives CAWSRAHEAFF.

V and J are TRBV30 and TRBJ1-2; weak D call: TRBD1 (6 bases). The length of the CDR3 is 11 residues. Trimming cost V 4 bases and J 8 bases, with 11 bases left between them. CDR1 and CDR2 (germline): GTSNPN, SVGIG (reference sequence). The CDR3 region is CAWNRVGGYTF. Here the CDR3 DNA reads TGTGCCTGGAACAGGGTAGGCGGCTACACCTTC. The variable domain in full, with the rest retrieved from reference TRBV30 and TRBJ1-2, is SQTIHQWPATLVQPVGSPLSLECTVEGTSNPNLYWYRQAAGRGLQLLFYSVGIGQISSEVPQNLSASRPQDRQFILSSKKLLLSDSGFYLCAWNRVGGYTFGSGTRLTVV.

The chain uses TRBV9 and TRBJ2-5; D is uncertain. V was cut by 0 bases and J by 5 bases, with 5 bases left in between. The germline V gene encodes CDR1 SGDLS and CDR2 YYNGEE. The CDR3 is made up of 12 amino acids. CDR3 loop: CASSVGWETQYF. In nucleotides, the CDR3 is TGTGCCAGCAGCGTAGGCTGGGAGACCCAGTACTTC. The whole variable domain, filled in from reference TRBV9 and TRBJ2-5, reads DSGVTQTPKHLITATGQRVTLRCSPRSGDLSVYWYQQSLDQGLQFLIQYYNGEERAKGNILERFSAQQFPDLHSELNLSSLELGDSALYFCASSVGWETQYFGPGTRLLVL.

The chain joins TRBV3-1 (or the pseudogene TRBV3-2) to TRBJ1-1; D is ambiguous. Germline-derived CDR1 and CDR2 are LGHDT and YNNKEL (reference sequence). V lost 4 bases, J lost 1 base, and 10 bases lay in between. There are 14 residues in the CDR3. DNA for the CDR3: TGTGCCAGCAGCCCGACGGCCGGGAACACTGAAGCTTTCTTT. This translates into CASSPTAGNTEAFF.

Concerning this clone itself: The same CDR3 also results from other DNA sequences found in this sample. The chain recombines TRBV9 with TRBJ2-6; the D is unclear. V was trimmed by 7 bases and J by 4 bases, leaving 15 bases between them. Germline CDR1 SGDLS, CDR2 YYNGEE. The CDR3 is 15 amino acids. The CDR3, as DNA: TGTGCCAGCTCCGATGGGCGCCTGGGGGCCAACGTCCTGACTTTC. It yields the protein CASSDGRLGANVLTF.

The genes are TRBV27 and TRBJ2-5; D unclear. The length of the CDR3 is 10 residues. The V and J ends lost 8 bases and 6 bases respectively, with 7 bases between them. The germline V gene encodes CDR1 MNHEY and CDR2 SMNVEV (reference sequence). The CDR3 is CASGYQTQYF. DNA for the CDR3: TGTGCCAGCGGGTACCAGACCCAGTACTTC.

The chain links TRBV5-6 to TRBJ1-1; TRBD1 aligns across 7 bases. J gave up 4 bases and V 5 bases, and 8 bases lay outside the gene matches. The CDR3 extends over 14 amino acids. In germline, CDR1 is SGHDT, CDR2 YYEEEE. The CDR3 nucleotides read TGTGCCAGCAGACCGTACAGGGGCGGCACTGAAGCTTTCTTT. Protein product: CASRPYRGGTEAFF.

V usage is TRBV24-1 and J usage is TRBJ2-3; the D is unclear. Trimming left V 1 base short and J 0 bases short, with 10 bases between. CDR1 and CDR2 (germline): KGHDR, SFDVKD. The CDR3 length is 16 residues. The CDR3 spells CATSDLRFSSTDTQYF. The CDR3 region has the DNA TGTGCCACCAGTGATTTAAGGTTTTCTAGCACAGATACGCAGTATTTT.

DNA of the CDR3: TGTGCCAGCAGACCCCCACAGGGGAAGGTGAGCGAGCAGTACTTC. It codes for CASRPPQGKVSEQYF. V usage is TRBV28 and J usage is TRBJ2-7, with TRBD1 matching 7 bases. Germline V gives CDR1 MDHEN, CDR2 SYDVKM. The CDR3 length is 15 residues. The V and J ends lost 6 bases and 6 bases, in that order; junction bases with no gene match: 14.

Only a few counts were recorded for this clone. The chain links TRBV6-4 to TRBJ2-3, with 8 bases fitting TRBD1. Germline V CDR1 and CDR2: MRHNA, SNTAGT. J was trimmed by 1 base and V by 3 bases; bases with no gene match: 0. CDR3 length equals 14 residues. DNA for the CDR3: TGTGCCAGCAGTGAGGGACAGGGCACAGATACGCAGTATTTT. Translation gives CASSEGQGTDTQYF.

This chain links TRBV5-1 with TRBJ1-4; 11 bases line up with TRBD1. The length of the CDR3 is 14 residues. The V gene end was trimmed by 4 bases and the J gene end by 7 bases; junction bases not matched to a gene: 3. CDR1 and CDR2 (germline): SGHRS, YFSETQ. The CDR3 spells CASSRDRGFEKLFF. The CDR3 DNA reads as TGCGCCAGCAGCAGGGACAGGGGGTTTGAAAAACTGTTTTTT.

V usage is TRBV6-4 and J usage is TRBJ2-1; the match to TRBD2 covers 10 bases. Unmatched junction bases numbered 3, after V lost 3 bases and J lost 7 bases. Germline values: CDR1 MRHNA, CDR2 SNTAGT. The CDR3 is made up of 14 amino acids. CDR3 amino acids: CASSEAGGPNEQFF. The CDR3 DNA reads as TGTGCCAGCAGTGAAGCGGGGGGGCCAAATGAGCAGTTCTTC.

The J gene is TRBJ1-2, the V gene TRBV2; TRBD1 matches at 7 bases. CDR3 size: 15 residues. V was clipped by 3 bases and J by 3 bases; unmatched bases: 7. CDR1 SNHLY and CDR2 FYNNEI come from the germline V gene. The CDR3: CASSDPQGGDYGYTF. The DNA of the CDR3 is TGTGCCAGCAGTGATCCCCAAGGGGGCGACTATGGCTACACCTTC.

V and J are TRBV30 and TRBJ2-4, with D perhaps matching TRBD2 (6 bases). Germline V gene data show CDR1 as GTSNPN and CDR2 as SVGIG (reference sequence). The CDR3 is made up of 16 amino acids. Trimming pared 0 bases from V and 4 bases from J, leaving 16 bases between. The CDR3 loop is CAWSVGFAGIKNIQYF. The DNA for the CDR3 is TGTGCCTGGAGTGTAGGTTTCGCGGGAATAAAAAACATTCAGTACTTC.

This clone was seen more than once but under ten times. The CDR3 loop reads CASSNRDPLGAQYF. Written as DNA, the CDR3 is TGTGCCAGCAGTAACCGGGATCCCCTTGGGGCCCAGTACTTC. The V and J genes are TRBV6-6 and TRBJ2-5, with a weak D call TRBD2 (5 bases). The V gene lost 5 bases and the J gene lost 9 bases, with 19 bases spanning the gap. This CDR3 region has 14 residues. Germline V gene lookup returns CDR1 MNHNY and CDR2 SVGAGI (reference sequence).

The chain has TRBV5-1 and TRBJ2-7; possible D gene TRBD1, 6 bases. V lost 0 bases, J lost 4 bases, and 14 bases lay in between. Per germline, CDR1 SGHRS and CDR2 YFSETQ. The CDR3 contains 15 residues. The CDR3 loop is CASSLAGQGKYEQYF. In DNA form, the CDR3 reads TGCGCCAGCAGCTTGGCTGGGCAGGGGAAGTACGAGCAGTACTTC.

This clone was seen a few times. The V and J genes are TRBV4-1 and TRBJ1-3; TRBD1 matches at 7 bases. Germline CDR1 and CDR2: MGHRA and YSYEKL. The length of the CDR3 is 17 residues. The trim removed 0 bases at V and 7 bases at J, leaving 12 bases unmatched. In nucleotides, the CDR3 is TGCGCCAGCAGCCAAGATCTTGGTTCGGGACAGTGGAACACCATATATTTT. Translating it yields CASSQDLGSGQWNTIYF.

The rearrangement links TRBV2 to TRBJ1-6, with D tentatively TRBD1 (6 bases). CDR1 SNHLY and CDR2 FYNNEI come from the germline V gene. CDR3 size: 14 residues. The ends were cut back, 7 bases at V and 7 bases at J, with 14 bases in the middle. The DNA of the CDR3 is TGTGCCAGCACCGGGACAAACCCGAATTCACCCCTCCACTTT. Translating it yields CASTGTNPNSPLHF. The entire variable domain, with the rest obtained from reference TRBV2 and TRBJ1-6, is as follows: EPEVTQTPSHQVTQMGQEVILRCVPISNHLYFYWYRQILGQKVEFLVSFYNNEISEKSEIFDDQFSVERPDGSNFTLKIRSTKLEDSAMYFCASTGTNPNSPLHFGNGTRLTVT.

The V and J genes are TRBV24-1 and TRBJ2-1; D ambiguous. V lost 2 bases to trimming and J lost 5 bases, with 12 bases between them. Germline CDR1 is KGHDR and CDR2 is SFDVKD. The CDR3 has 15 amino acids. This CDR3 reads CATSDSPPANNEQFF. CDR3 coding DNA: TGTGCCACCAGTGATTCGCCACCAGCCAACAATGAGCAGTTCTTC.

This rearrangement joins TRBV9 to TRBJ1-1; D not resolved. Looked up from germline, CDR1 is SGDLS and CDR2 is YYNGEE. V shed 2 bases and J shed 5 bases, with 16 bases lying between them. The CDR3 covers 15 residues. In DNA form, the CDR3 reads TGTGCCAGCAGCGTGGCAAGCCTGGGAGGGACTGAAGCTTTCTTT. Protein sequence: CASSVASLGGTEAFF.

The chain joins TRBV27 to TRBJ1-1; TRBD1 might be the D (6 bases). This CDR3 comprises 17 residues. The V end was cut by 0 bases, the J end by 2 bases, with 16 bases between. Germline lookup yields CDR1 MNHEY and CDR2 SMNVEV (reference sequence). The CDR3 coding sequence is TGTGCCAGCAGTTTATCAGGGGGTAGGTGGAGTAACACTGAAGCTTTCTTT. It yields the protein CASSLSGGRWSNTEAFF.